This T cell receptor beta chain stems from a study of cytomegalovirus exposure and HLA in healthy donors. Looking at the study overall: Tens of millions of unique TCRs, all from HLA-typed donors, were included in an early release of the data.

In the PCR, 60 Vbeta and 13 Jbeta primers were used. The repertoire was sequenced with immunoSEQ multiplex PCR; TCRdb's copy has only in-frame clones and lacks some. The table includes about 180,000 clones, roughly 79% detected once. V lost 3 bases to trimming and J lost 7 bases, with 18 bases between them. This CDR3 comprises 14 residues. In germline, CDR1 is GTSNPN, CDR2 SVGIG (reference sequence). The specimen sequenced was PBMCs. This sequence originates from a male donor in good health and CMV-seronegative. This chain joins TRBV30 and TRBJ1-2; D ambiguous. The CDR3: CAWRRSLTEAGYTF. CDR3 coding DNA: TGTGCCTGGAGAAGAAGTTTAACGGAGGCTGGCTACACCTTC.